This paragraph reports one TCR beta chain. These data come from a study of T-cell memory formation after mild COVID-19. Constant-segment primers were used for 5'RACE, and the resulting TCR alpha and TCR beta cDNA libraries carried sample barcodes and UMIs. From the 5' RACE reads, TCRdb called clonotypes with MiXCR, one entry per CDR3 protein. The table shows 80,000 to 95,000 distinct CDR3 sequences, with roughly 25% occurring only once. This CDR3 has 13 amino acids. Germline CDR1 reads LNHDA; CDR2 reads SQIVND (reference sequence). Trimming shortened V by 7 bases and J by 3 bases, and 12 bases separated the two germline ends.

This sequence was found in a man between 18 and 35 years old who had mild COVID-19 (a few samples of this study predate the infection). Cell type and time point are not known. V is TRBV19 and J is TRBJ1-1, with no clear D. The sequenced material came from PBMCs or a T cell subset sorted from them (not recorded which). The CDR3 bases are TGTGCCAGTAACTTCGCGGGGTACACTGAAGCTTTCTTT. This encodes CASNFAGYTEAFF.